This TCR beta chain appears in the sequencing data of a study of T-cell reconstitution after alpha-beta-depleted transplantation in children. Study conclusions and caveats: Several hundred rapidly expanded clones from non-depleted graft cells reportedly supplied alpha-beta T cells about two months post-transplant. One year post-transplant, T-cell counts and diversity were largely derived from T cells produced anew.

This CDR3 has 10 residues. Germline CDR1 is SQVTM and CDR2 is ANQGSEA. The V gene lost 6 bases and the J gene lost 3 bases, with 5 bases spanning the gap. TCRbeta library preparation incorporated unique molecular identifiers. TCRdb ran MiXCR on the PCR reads and lists one entry per CDR3 protein. The sample carries under 400,000 distinct CDR3 sequences, approximately 20% recorded once. As to this clonotype: What it binds is unknown.

This specimen was PBMCs, mostly from graft donor cells, taken 180 days after TCRalphabeta/CD19-depleted stem cell transplant. This sequence originates from a male patient aged 10 to 17 who had a stem cell transplant for acute lymphoblastic leukemia, so the T cells may come from the graft donor. The gene calls are TRBV29-1 and TRBJ2-5; D uncertain. The CDR3 DNA is TGCAGCGTCCGGAAAGAGACCCAGTACTTC. As protein: CSVRKETQYF.